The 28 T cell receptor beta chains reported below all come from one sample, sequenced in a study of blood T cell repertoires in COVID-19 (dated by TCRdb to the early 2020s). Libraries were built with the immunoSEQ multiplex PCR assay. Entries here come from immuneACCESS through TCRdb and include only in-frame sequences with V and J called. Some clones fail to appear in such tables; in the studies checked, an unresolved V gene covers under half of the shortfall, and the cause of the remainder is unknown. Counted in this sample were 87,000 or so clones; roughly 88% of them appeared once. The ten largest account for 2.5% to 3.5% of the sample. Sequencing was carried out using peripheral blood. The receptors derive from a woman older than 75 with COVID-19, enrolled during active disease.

The CDR3 here is CASSLGISGGETQYF. The CDR3 DNA reads TGTGCCAGCAGCTTGGGGATTAGCGGGGGGGAGACCCAGTACTTC. The V and J genes are TRBV5-5 and TRBJ2-5; 10 nucleotides match TRBD2. Germline CDR1 and CDR2: SGHKS and YYEKEE (reference sequence). This CDR3 region has 15 residues. V lost 0 bases to trimming and J lost 5 bases; unmatched junction nucleotides: 4.

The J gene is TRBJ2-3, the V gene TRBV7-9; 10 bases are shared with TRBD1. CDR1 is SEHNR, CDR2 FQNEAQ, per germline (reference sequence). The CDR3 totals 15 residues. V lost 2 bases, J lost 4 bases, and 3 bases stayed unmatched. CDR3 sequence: CASSLPTGGADTQYF. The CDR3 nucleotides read TGTGCCAGCAGCTTACCGACAGGGGGCGCAGATACGCAGTATTTT.

The CDR3 region is CASSTNQETQYF. The CDR3, as DNA: TGTGCCAGCTCAACAAACCAAGAGACCCAGTACTTC. The rearrangement uses TRBV18 and TRBJ2-5; D is uncertain. Trimming took 5 bases from V and 0 from J, leaving 4 bases between them. The CDR3 is 12 residues long. Germline CDR1 and CDR2: KGHSH and LQKENI.

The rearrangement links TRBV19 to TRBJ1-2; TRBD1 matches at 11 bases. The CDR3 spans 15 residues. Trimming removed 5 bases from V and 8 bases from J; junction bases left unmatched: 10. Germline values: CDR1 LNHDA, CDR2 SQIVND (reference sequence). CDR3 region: CASSVTGTGGSGYTF. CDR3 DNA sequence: TGTGCCAGTAGTGTTACCGGGACAGGGGGGTCGGGCTACACCTTC.

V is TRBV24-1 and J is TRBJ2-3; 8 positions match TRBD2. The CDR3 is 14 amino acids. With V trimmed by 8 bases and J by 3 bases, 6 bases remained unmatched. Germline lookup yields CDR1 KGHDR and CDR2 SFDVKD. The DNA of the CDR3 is TGTGCCACCATGTCCGGGGGGGGAACAGATACGCAGTATTTT. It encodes CATMSGGGTDTQYF.

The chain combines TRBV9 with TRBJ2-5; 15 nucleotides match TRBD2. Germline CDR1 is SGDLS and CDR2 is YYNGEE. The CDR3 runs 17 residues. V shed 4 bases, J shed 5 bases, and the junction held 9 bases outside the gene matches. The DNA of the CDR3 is TGTGCCAGCAGCCCTAGGACTAGCGGGGGGGCAGTTGAGACCCAGTACTTC. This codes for CASSPRTSGGAVETQYF.

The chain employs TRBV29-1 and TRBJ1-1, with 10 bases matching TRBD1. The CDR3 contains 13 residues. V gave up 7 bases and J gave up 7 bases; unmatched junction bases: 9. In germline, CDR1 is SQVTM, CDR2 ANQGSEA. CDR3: CSAWTGGLGEAFF. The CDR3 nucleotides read TGCAGCGCCTGGACAGGGGGATTGGGTGAAGCTTTCTTT.

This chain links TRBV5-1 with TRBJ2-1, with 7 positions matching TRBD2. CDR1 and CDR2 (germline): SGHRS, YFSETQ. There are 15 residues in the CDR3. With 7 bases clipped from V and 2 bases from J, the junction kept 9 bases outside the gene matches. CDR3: CASSVFGTTYNEQFF. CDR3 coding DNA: TGCGCCAGCTCCGTTTTCGGGACTACCTACAATGAGCAGTTCTTC.

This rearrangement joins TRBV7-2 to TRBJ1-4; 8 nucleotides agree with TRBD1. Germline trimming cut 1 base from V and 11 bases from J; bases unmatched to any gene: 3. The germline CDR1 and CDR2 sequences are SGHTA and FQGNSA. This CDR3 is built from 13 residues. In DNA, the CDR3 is TGTGCCAGCAGCTTAGACAGGGGGGTCAAACTGTTTTTT. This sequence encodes CASSLDRGVKLFF.

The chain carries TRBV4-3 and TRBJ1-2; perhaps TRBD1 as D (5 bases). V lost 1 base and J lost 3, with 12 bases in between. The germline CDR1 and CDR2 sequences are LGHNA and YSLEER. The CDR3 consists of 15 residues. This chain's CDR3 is CASSQARGRYYGYTF. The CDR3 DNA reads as TGCGCCAGCAGCCAAGCTAGGGGAAGGTACTATGGCTACACCTTC.

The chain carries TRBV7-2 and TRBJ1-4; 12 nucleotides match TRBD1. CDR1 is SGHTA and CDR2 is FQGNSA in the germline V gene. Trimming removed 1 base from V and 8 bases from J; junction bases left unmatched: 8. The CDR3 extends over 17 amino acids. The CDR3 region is CASSLELGQGAREKLFF. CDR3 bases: TGTGCCAGCAGCTTAGAGCTGGGACAGGGGGCACGGGAAAAACTGTTTTTT. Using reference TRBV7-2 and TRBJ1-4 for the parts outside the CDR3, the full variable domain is GAGVSQSPSNKVTEKGKDVELRCDPISGHTALYWYRQSLGQGLEFLIYFQGNSAPDKSGLPSDRFSAERTGGSVSTLTIQRTQQEDSAVYLCASSLELGQGAREKLFFGSGTQLSVL.

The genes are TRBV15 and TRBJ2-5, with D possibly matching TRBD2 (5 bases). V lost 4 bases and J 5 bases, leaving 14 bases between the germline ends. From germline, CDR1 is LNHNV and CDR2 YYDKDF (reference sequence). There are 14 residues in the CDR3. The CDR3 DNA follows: TGTGCCACCAGCAACCAGATCAGAGGGGAGACCCAGTACTTC. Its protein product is CATSNQIRGETQYF.

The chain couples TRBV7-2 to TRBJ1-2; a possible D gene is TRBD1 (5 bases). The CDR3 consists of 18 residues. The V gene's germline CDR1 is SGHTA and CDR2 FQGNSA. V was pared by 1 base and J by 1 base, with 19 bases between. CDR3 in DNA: TGTGCCAGCAGCTTAGGTGCGGGGGGAGTAATGTTTAACTATGGCTACACCTTC. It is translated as CASSLGAGGVMFNYGYTF.

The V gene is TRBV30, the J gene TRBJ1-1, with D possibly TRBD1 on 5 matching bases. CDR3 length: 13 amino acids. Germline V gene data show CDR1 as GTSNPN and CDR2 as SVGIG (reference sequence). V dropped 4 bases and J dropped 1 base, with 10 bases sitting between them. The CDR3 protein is CAWNSGQNTEAFF. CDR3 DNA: TGTGCCTGGAACTCAGGGCAGAACACTGAAGCTTTCTTT.

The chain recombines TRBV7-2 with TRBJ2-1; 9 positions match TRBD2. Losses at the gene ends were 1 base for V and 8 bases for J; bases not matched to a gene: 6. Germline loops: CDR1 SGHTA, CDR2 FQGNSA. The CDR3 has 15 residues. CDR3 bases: TGTGCCAGCAGCTTAGGTGCGGGAGGGTGGGATGAGCAGTTCTTC. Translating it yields CASSLGAGGWDEQFF.

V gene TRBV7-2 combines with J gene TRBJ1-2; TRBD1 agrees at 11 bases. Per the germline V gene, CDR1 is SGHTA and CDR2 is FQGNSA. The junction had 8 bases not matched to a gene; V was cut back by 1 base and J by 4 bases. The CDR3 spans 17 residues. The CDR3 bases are TGTGCCAGCAGCTTAGTTGGGACAGGGGGAATTAGCTATGGCTACACCTTC. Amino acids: CASSLVGTGGISYGYTF.

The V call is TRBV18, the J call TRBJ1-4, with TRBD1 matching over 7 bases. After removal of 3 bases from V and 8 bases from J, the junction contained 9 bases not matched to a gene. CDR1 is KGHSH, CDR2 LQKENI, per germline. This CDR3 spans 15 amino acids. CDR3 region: CASSPLRGQEEKLFF. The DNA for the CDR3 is TGTGCCAGCTCACCCCTTAGGGGGCAGGAAGAAAAACTGTTTTTT.

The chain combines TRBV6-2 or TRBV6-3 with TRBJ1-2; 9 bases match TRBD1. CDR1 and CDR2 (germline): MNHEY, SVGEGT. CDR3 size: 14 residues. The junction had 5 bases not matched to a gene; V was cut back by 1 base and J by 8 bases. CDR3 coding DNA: TGTGCCAGCAGTTACTACGGGACAGGGCTAGGCTACACCTTC. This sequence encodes CASSYYGTGLGYTF.

CDR3 residues: CATSRDVVNRGETQYF. The CDR3 DNA sequence: TGTGCCACCAGCAGAGATGTCGTCAACAGAGGGGAGACCCAGTACTTC. The chain carries TRBV15 and TRBJ2-5, with TRBD2 as a possible D gene (5 bases). CDR1 is LNHNV, CDR2 YYDKDF, per germline (reference sequence). CDR3 size: 16 residues. With 0 bases removed from V and 5 bases from J, the gap between germline ends came to 16 bases. The complete variable domain, with remaining parts taken from reference TRBV15 and TRBJ2-5, reads DAMVIQNPRYQVTQFGKPVTLSCSQTLNHNVMYWYQQKSSQAPKLLFHYYDKDFNNEADTPDNFQSRRPNTSFCFLDIRSPGLGDTAMYLCATSRDVVNRGETQYFGPGTRLLVL.

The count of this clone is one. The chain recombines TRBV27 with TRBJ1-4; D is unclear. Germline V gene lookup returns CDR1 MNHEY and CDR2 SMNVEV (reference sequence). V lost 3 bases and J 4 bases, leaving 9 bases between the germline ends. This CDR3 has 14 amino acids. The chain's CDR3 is CASSFWANNEKLFF. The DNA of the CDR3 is TGTGCCAGCAGTTTCTGGGCCAATAATGAAAAACTGTTTTTT.

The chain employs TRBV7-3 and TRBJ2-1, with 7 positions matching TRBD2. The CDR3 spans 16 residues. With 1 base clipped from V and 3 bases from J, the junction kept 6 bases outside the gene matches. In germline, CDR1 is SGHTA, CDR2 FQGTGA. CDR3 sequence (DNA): TGTGCCAGCAGCTTAAACCGGGACTACCTCTACAATGAGCAGTTCTTC. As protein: CASSLNRDYLYNEQFF.

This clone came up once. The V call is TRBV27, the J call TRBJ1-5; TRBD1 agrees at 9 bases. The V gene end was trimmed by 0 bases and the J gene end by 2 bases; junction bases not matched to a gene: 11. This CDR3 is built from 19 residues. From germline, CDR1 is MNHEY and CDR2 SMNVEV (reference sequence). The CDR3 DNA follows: TGTGCCAGCAGTTTATCGATAGGGACAGGGTCAATTGGCAATCAGCCCCAGCATTTT. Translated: CASSLSIGTGSIGNQPQHF.

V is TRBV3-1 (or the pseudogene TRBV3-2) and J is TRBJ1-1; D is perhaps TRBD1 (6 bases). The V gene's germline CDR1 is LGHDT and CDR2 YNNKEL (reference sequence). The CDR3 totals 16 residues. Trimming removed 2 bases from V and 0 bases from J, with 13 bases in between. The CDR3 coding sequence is TGTGCCAGCAGCCAATCCCAAACAGGGTTGAACACTGAAGCTTTCTTT. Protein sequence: CASSQSQTGLNTEAFF.

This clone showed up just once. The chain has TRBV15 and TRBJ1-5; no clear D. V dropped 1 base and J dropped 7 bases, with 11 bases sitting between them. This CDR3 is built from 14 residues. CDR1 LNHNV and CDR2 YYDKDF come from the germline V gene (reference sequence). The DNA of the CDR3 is TGTGCCACCAGCAGAGCCGGGGAGGAGCAGCCCCAGCATTTT. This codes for CATSRAGEEQPQHF.

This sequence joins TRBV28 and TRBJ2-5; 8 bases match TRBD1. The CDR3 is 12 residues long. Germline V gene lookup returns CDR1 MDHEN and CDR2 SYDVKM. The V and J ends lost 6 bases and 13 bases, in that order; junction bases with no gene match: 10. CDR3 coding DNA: TGTGCCAGCAGCCCTCTCAGGGGGCGGGGGTACTTC. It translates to CASSPLRGRGYF.

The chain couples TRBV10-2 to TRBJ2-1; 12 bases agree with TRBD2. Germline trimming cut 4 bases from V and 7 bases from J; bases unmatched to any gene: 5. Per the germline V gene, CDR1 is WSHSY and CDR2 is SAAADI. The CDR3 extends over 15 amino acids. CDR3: CASSGLAGGNNEQFF. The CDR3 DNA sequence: TGCGCCAGCAGTGGGCTAGCGGGGGGGAATAATGAGCAGTTCTTC.

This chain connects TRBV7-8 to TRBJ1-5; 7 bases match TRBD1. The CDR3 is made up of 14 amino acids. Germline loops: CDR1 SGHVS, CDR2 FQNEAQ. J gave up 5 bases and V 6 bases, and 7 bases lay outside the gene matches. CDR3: CASSSQGGDQPQHF. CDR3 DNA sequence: TGTGCCAGCAGTTCCCAGGGGGGTGATCAGCCCCAGCATTTT.

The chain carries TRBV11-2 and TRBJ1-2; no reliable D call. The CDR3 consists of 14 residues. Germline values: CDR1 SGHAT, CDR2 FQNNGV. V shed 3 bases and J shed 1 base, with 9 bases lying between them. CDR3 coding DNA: TGTGCCAGCAGCTTGGAACGGGTTAACTATGGCTACACCTTC. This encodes CASSLERVNYGYTF.